These 20 T cell receptor beta chains were all obtained from the same sample, sequenced in a study of blood T cell repertoires in COVID-19. Clones were read by immunoSEQ multiplex PCR, and TCRdb kept only the in-frame ones, dropping some. The sample lists tens of thousands of clones, 82% occurring once. Sample: peripheral blood. These receptors were taken from a woman older than 75 with acute or convalescent COVID-19.

J is TRBJ2-5 and V is TRBV5-1; TRBD1 matches 10 bases. The J segment lost 5 bases and the V segment lost 6 bases, leaving 13 bases of the junction unmatched. The CDR3 runs 16 residues. From germline, CDR1 is SGHRS and CDR2 YFSETQ. CDR3 DNA sequence: TGCGCCAGCACGCCGACAGGGGGCGCAGTCCGGGAGACCCAGTACTTC. Amino acids: CASTPTGGAVRETQYF.

This clone showed up just a few times. This sequence joins TRBV7-2 and TRBJ1-2; 8 nucleotides line up with TRBD1. V lost 1 base and J lost 3; bases outside the gene matches: 1. Germline CDR1 is SGHTA and CDR2 is FQGNSA. The CDR3 totals 14 residues. The CDR3 sequence: CASSLVQGDYGYTF. CDR3 nucleotides: TGTGCCAGCAGCTTAGTACAGGGGGACTATGGCTACACCTTC.

The chain employs TRBV7-2 and TRBJ2-7; TRBD2 aligns across 8 bases. V lost 2 bases to trimming and J lost 2 bases; unmatched junction nucleotides: 2. The V gene's germline CDR1 is SGHTA and CDR2 FQGNSA. The CDR3 has 14 amino acids. The chain's CDR3 is CASSLSGSAYEQYF. The CDR3 nucleotides are TGTGCCAGCAGCTTAAGCGGGAGCGCCTACGAGCAGTACTTC.

The V gene is TRBV5-6, the J gene TRBJ2-7; 9 bases are a match to TRBD1. CDR1 is SGHDT and CDR2 is YYEEEE in the germline V gene. Losses at the gene ends were 1 base for V and 3 bases for J; bases not matched to a gene: 5. This CDR3 has 15 amino acids. CDR3 DNA: TGTGCCAGCAGCTTGCCGGGGACAGGGAGCTACGAGCAGTACTTC. Translation: CASSLPGTGSYEQYF.

Only a few counts were recorded for this clone. V and J are TRBV5-6 and TRBJ2-7; TRBD2 agrees at 7 bases. The ends lost 1 base at V and 4 bases at J; junction bases unmatched: 8. This CDR3 comprises 15 residues. Germline V gene sequence: CDR1 SGHDT, CDR2 YYEEEE. CDR3 bases: TGTGCCAGCAGCTTGTTGGCACTAGCGAGTTACGAGCAGTACTTC. Amino acid sequence: CASSLLALASYEQYF.

The chain joins TRBV5-5 to TRBJ1-6; 9 positions match TRBD1. Germline CDR1 SGHKS, CDR2 YYEKEE (reference sequence). V lost 7 bases to trimming and J lost 9 bases; unmatched junction nucleotides: 11. The CDR3 extends over 15 amino acids. The CDR3 protein is CASANIDRGISPLHF. The DNA of the CDR3 is TGTGCCAGCGCAAACATCGACAGGGGGATTTCACCCCTCCACTTT.

This sequence joins TRBV6-5 and TRBJ1-2, with 12 bases fitting TRBD1. Germline assignment: CDR1 MNHEY and CDR2 SVGAGI. The CDR3 totals 14 residues. V shed 7 bases, J shed 7 bases, and the junction held 7 bases outside the gene matches. For the CDR3, the DNA is TGTGCCAGCAACCCGGGACAGGGGGCTGTTGGCTACACCTTC. This codes for CASNPGQGAVGYTF.

The CDR3 coding sequence is TGTGCCAGCAGCCAGACTTCGGGCTCTGGAAACACCATATATTTT. Its protein is CASSQTSGSGNTIYF. The chain has TRBV3-1 (or the pseudogene TRBV3-2) and TRBJ1-3; D not certain. Germline CDR1 reads LGHDT; CDR2 reads YNNKEL (reference sequence). The V end was cut by 3 bases, the J end by 0 bases, with 9 bases between. This CDR3 contains 15 residues.

CDR3 nucleotide sequence: TGTGCCGCCGACACGGGACAGGGGGTGAATCAGCCCCAGCATTTT. It translates to CAADTGQGVNQPQHF. This rearrangement joins TRBV6-5 to TRBJ1-5; 11 bases match TRBD1. The germline V gene encodes CDR1 MNHEY and CDR2 SVGAGI. The V and J ends lost 11 bases and 4 bases, in that order; junction bases with no gene match: 10. This CDR3 is 15 amino acids long.

V is TRBV5-1 and J is TRBJ1-6; tentative D call: TRBD1 (5 bases). Trimming removed 1 base at V and 9 bases at J, with 17 bases between. Germline V gene data show CDR1 as SGHRS and CDR2 as YFSETQ. This CDR3 contains 16 residues. CDR3 sequence: CASSLNPQGGGSPLHF. The CDR3 DNA follows: TGCGCCAGCAGCTTGAATCCCCAGGGAGGCGGTTCACCCCTCCACTTT.

The CDR3 loop reads CASSTGQGSTDTQYF. The CDR3 DNA follows: TGTGCCAGCAGCACGGGACAGGGAAGCACAGATACGCAGTATTTT. This chain joins TRBV7-8 and TRBJ2-3, with 9 bases that match TRBD1. This CDR3 is 15 amino acids long. Germline V gene sequence: CDR1 SGHVS, CDR2 FQNEAQ. Trimming took 5 bases from V and 0 from J; bases not matched to a gene: 3.

The chain is built from TRBV30 and TRBJ2-7, with 10 bases lining up with TRBD1. The V and J ends lost 4 bases and 2 bases, in that order; junction bases with no gene match: 8. Germline lookup yields CDR1 GTSNPN and CDR2 SVGIG (reference sequence). The CDR3 is made up of 15 amino acids. The chain's CDR3 is CAWTVGTGVPYEQYF. In nucleotides, the CDR3 is TGTGCCTGGACGGTCGGGACAGGGGTTCCCTACGAGCAGTACTTC.

The chain has TRBV10-3 and TRBJ2-7, with 11 positions matching TRBD1. Per the germline V gene, CDR1 is ENHRY and CDR2 is SYGVKD. The CDR3 length is 15 residues. Unmatched junction bases numbered 3, after V lost 3 bases and J lost 2 bases. The DNA of the CDR3 is TGTGCCATCAGTGACCCGGGACAGGGGGCCTACGAGCAGTACTTC. Protein sequence: CAISDPGQGAYEQYF.

This chain uses TRBV28 with TRBJ2-1; D may be TRBD2 (6 bases). Germline CDR1 is MDHEN and CDR2 is SYDVKM. CDR3 length: 16 residues. V gave up 6 bases and J gave up 4 bases, with 19 bases separating them. The CDR3 DNA follows: TGTGCCAGCAGAGGGCCGGTGGCGGGGAGGTACAATGAGCAGTTCTTC. It specifies CASRGPVAGRYNEQFF.

V usage is TRBV9 and J usage is TRBJ2-3; D not certain. This CDR3 is 14 amino acids long. CDR1 and CDR2 from the germline V gene are SGDLS and YYNGEE. Trimming left V 5 bases short and J 0 bases short, with 10 bases between. The CDR3 is CASRAGGSTDTQYF. CDR3 sequence (DNA): TGTGCCAGCAGGGCTGGCGGAAGCACAGATACGCAGTATTTT.

V and J are TRBV7-2 and TRBJ1-2, with D tentatively TRBD1 (5 bases). Trimming shortened V by 2 bases and J by 4 bases, and 8 bases separated the two germline ends. The CDR3 is 13 amino acids. Germline V CDR1 and CDR2: SGHTA, FQGNSA. CDR3 loop: CASSLRGIYGYTF. The CDR3 coding sequence is TGTGCCAGCAGCTTACGGGGGATCTATGGCTACACCTTC.

The chain couples TRBV4-1 to TRBJ1-1; TRBD1 might be the D (5 bases). Germline V gene lookup returns CDR1 MGHRA and CDR2 YSYEKL. The V and J ends lost 1 base and 8 bases respectively, with 11 bases between them. The CDR3 covers 13 residues. This CDR3 is CASSQAGGGEAFF. CDR3 coding DNA: TGCGCCAGCAGCCAAGCTGGGGGAGGAGAAGCTTTCTTT.

CDR3 in DNA: TGTGCCAGCAGCCGACTAGCGGGAGGTCCCGGCGAGACCCAGTACTTC. It is translated as CASSRLAGGPGETQYF. This chain joins TRBV5-5 and TRBJ2-5; TRBD2 aligns across 13 bases. Germline V gene data show CDR1 as SGHKS and CDR2 as YYEKEE (reference sequence). CDR3 length: 16 residues. The junction had 8 bases not matched to a gene; V was cut back by 4 bases and J by 5 bases.

This chain joins TRBV30 and TRBJ2-7; 9 bases agree with TRBD2. The CDR3 runs to 15 residues. Germline lookup yields CDR1 GTSNPN and CDR2 SVGIG (reference sequence). V lost 3 bases, J lost 6 bases, and 12 bases stayed unmatched. CDR3 loop: CAWRPIAGVSAEQYF. In DNA, the CDR3 is TGTGCCTGGAGGCCTATAGCGGGAGTATCTGCCGAGCAGTACTTC.

The chain uses TRBV5-6 and TRBJ2-1; D is unclear. Germline CDR1 is SGHDT and CDR2 is YYEEEE. The V end lost 4 bases, the J end lost 7 bases, and 9 bases lay between the germline ends. The CDR3 sequence is 12 residues long. The CDR3 sequence: CASSVTFNEQFF. CDR3 DNA sequence: TGTGCCAGCAGCGTTACTTTTAATGAGCAGTTCTTC.